The 20 T cell receptor beta chains presented below share a single source sample, sequenced in a study of T cell responses to AZD1222 COVID-19 vaccine. The protocol was immunoSEQ multiplex PCR, while the TCRdb copy is restricted to in-frame clones and leaves out a portion. The sample holds roughly 150,000 clones, approximately 90% seen once. The sample was peripheral blood, taken on day 0 of AZD1222 vaccination. These receptors came from an adult in good health.

This chain uses TRBV10-3 with TRBJ1-6; 11 nucleotides line up with TRBD1. Germline CDR1 ENHRY, CDR2 SYGVKD. The J segment lost 4 bases and the V segment lost 6 bases, leaving 11 bases of the junction unmatched. CDR3 length: 18 residues. Here the CDR3 DNA reads TGTGCCATCAGCCAGGACAGGGGGCTGCCTCCGTATAATTCACCCCTCCACTTT. The encoded protein is CAISQDRGLPPYNSPLHF.

The chain recombines TRBV19 with TRBJ1-4; D remains ambiguous. Per the germline V gene, CDR1 is LNHDA and CDR2 is SQIVND (reference sequence). The length of the CDR3 is 14 residues. Trimming pared 3 bases from V and 4 bases from J, leaving 9 bases between. The DNA of the CDR3 is TGTGCCAGTAGTATCTCGGCGGTTAATGAAAAACTGTTTTTT. This encodes CASSISAVNEKLFF.

V usage is TRBV29-1 and J usage is TRBJ2-7; 10 nucleotides align to TRBD2. Trimming at V came to 7 bases and at J to 1 base, leaving 4 bases not matched to a gene. Germline V CDR1 and CDR2: SQVTM, ANQGSEA. The CDR3 is 13 residues long. DNA of the CDR3: TGCAGCGGCCGGACTAGCGGATCCTACGAGCAGTACTTC. As protein: CSGRTSGSYEQYF.

The V and J genes are TRBV6-2 or TRBV6-3 and TRBJ1-1; no firm D call. The CDR3 has 14 residues. Trimming took 2 bases from V and 6 from J, leaving 13 bases between them. Germline V gene sequence: CDR1 MNHEY, CDR2 SVGEGT. The CDR3 sequence is CASSYRETSPEAFF. The CDR3 bases are TGTGCCAGCAGTTACCGGGAGACGTCCCCTGAAGCTTTCTTT.

V usage is TRBV4-3 and J usage is TRBJ2-7; D ambiguous. The V end was cut by 2 bases, the J end by 2 bases, with 13 bases between. The germline V gene has CDR1 LGHNA and CDR2 YSLEER. The CDR3 runs to 15 residues. The CDR3 region has the DNA TGCGCCAGCAGCCAATTCGCTCTAGAAACCTACGAGCAGTACTTC. It yields the protein CASSQFALETYEQYF.

This clone appeared a single time. V usage is TRBV6-5 and J usage is TRBJ2-7; 8 nucleotides line up with TRBD1. The CDR3 is made up of 14 amino acids. Germline-derived CDR1 and CDR2 are MNHEY and SVGAGI. The ends lost 5 bases at V and 7 bases at J; junction bases unmatched: 10. The CDR3 spells CASSTLDRGGEQYF. The CDR3 DNA follows: TGTGCCAGCAGTACCCTAGACAGGGGTGGGGAGCAGTACTTC.

The rearrangement joins TRBV18 to TRBJ1-1; D is unclear. CDR1 is KGHSH and CDR2 is LQKENI in the germline V gene. V dropped 4 bases and J dropped 6 bases, with 12 bases sitting between them. The CDR3 length is 13 residues. CDR3 in amino acids: CASSLRGRAEAFF. CDR3 DNA sequence: TGTGCCAGCTCACTGCGGGGAAGAGCTGAAGCTTTCTTT. Full variable domain (missing parts from reference TRBV18 and TRBJ1-1): NAGVMQNPRHLVRRRGQEARLRCSPMKGHSHVYWYRQLPEEGLKFMVYLQKENIIDESGMPKERFSAEFPKEGPSILRIQQVVRGDSAAYFCASSLRGRAEAFFGQGTRLTVV.

The chain employs TRBV7-9 and TRBJ2-1; possible D gene TRBD2, 5 bases. The V gene's germline CDR1 is SEHNR and CDR2 FQNEAQ (reference sequence). V shed 0 bases and J shed 10 bases, with 22 bases lying between them. The CDR3 runs 17 residues. The CDR3 is CASSLARLGEGVREQFF. The DNA of the CDR3 is TGTGCCAGCAGCTTAGCGAGGCTGGGTGAGGGAGTTCGAGAGCAGTTCTTC.

The rearrangement links TRBV29-1 to TRBJ2-3, with 7 positions matching TRBD2. In germline, CDR1 is SQVTM, CDR2 ANQGSEA. The CDR3 is 13 residues long. The ends lost 1 base at V and 3 bases at J; junction bases unmatched: 1. CDR3 DNA sequence: TGCAGCGTTGAAGGACTAGCAACAGATACGCAGTATTTT. Protein sequence: CSVEGLATDTQYF.

This clone occurred once. The chain has TRBV6-2 or TRBV6-3 and TRBJ1-1; TRBD1 might be the D (6 bases). The CDR3 loop spans 16 amino acids. The germline V gene encodes CDR1 MNHEY and CDR2 SVGEGT. V lost 2 bases to trimming and J lost 3 bases, with 16 bases between them. This CDR3 is CASSYPTTGSDTEAFF. Written as DNA, the CDR3 is TGTGCCAGCAGTTACCCTACAACAGGGTCGGACACTGAAGCTTTCTTT.

V and J are TRBV7-2 and TRBJ2-7, with 9 bases matching TRBD2. The length of the CDR3 is 14 residues. Trimming took 3 bases from V and 3 from J; bases not matched to a gene: 3. Per the germline V gene, CDR1 is SGHTA and CDR2 is FQGNSA. CDR3 in DNA: TGTGCCAGCAGCTTTAGCGGGGGTATCTACGAGCAGTACTTC. Its protein product is CASSFSGGIYEQYF.

The J gene is TRBJ2-7, the V gene TRBV27; D call uncertain. V lost 1 base to trimming and J lost 6 bases, with 7 bases between them. This CDR3 has 12 amino acids. CDR1 and CDR2 from the germline V gene are MNHEY and SMNVEV (reference sequence). The chain's CDR3 is CASSLLGFEQYF. CDR3 DNA sequence: TGTGCCAGCAGTTTATTGGGTTTCGAGCAGTACTTC.

With respect to this clone: At one of its ends the junction is not consistent with the germline gene, which may arise from a read error. The chain recombines TRBV28 with TRBJ2-7; D ambiguous. Germline V gives CDR1 MDHEN, CDR2 SYDVKM. CDR3 size: 13 residues. CDR3 sequence reads: CAGSLKTSYEQYF. CDR3 DNA sequence: TGTGCCGGCAGTTTAAAGACCTCCTACGAGCAGTACTTC.

A few counts support this clone. CDR3 sequence reads: CASLEVTEQFF. The CDR3 region has the DNA TGTGCCAGCTTAGAGGTGACAGAGCAGTTCTTC. The gene calls are TRBV2 and TRBJ2-1; D unresolved. The CDR3 spans 11 residues. Germline CDR1 is SNHLY and CDR2 is FYNNEI. The V and J ends lost 8 bases and 10 bases respectively, with 12 bases between them. Together with reference TRBV2 and TRBJ2-1, the CDR3 gives the full variable domain: EPEVTQTPSHQVTQMGQEVILRCVPISNHLYFYWYRQILGQKVEFLVSFYNNEISEKSEIFDDQFSVERPDGSNFTLKIRSTKLEDSAMYFCASLEVTEQFFGPGTRLTVL.

V gene TRBV7-2 combines with J gene TRBJ2-5, with D perhaps matching TRBD2 (5 bases). Germline V lookup: CDR1 SGHTA, CDR2 FQGNSA. Deletions cut 1 base from V and 0 bases from J, with 9 bases between. The CDR3 is 15 residues long. CDR3 sequence: CASSLEGEYQETQYF. Here the CDR3 DNA reads TGTGCCAGCAGCTTAGAGGGAGAGTACCAAGAGACCCAGTACTTC.

This chain connects TRBV7-6 to TRBJ2-7; TRBD1 or TRBD2 may be the D gene (5 bases each). Germline lookup yields CDR1 SGHVS and CDR2 FNYEAQ. Between the trimmed V and J ends, which lost 6 bases and 2 bases, there was a span of 17 bases. The CDR3 loop spans 15 amino acids. CDR3 sequence (DNA): TGTGCCAGCAGTCCCCGCCGGGACCTCACCTACGAGCAGTACTTC. Its translation is CASSPRRDLTYEQYF.

This clone was seen a single time. This chain connects TRBV7-3 to TRBJ2-6; no definite D call. With 5 bases removed from V and 0 bases from J, the gap between germline ends came to 14 bases. CDR3 length: 17 residues. The germline CDR1 and CDR2 sequences are SGHTA and FQGTGA. The CDR3 coding sequence is TGTGCCAGCAGCCCTAGACACCTTAGCTCTGGGGCCAACGTCCTGACTTTC. This encodes CASSPRHLSSGANVLTF. The whole variable domain, filled in from reference TRBV7-3 and TRBJ2-6, reads GAGVSQTPSNKVTEKGKYVELRCDPISGHTALYWYRQSLGQGPEFLIYFQGTGAADDSGLPNDRFFAVRPEGSVSTLKIQRTERGDSAVYLCASSPRHLSSGANVLTFGAGSRLTVL.

The J gene is TRBJ2-3, the V gene TRBV11-2, with D possibly TRBD1 on 5 matching bases. CDR1 is SGHAT, CDR2 FQNNGV, per germline. Trimming stripped 5 bases from V and 6 bases from J, with 6 bases between. The CDR3 runs to 11 residues. Here the CDR3 DNA reads TGTGCCAGCAGCAAGGGGGATACGCAGTATTTT. As protein: CASSKGDTQYF. The full variable domain, rest sourced from reference TRBV11-2 and TRBJ2-3, is EAGVAQSPRYKIIEKRQSVAFWCNPISGHATLYWYQQILGQGPKLLIQFQNNGVVDDSQLPKDRFSAERLKGVDSTLKIQPAKLEDSAVYLCASSKGDTQYFGPGTRLTVL.

The chain links TRBV7-8 to TRBJ2-1; D ambiguous. From germline, CDR1 is SGHVS and CDR2 FQNEAQ. The CDR3 runs 13 residues. Trimming pared 1 base from V and 4 bases from J, leaving 5 bases between. The CDR3 spells CASSLVWYNEQFF. Here the CDR3 DNA reads TGTGCCAGCAGCTTAGTGTGGTACAATGAGCAGTTCTTC.

The chain carries TRBV28 and TRBJ2-2; 14 bases are shared with TRBD2. The germline V gene has CDR1 MDHEN and CDR2 SYDVKM. Trimming cost V 6 bases and J 1 base; bases outside gene matches: 7. The CDR3 loop spans 18 amino acids. The CDR3 bases are TGTGCCAGCAGGCTAGGACTAGCGGGAGGAAGGAACACCGGGGAGCTGTTTTTT. As protein: CASRLGLAGGRNTGELFF.